This T cell receptor beta chain was sequenced during a study of T cells in localized non-small cell lung cancer. General study results and limits: Adjacent lung held a median about 57 of the top 100 tumor clones. Adjacent uninvolved lung had the highest clonality, suggesting focused antigen responses.

Sequencing was performed with immunoSEQ multiplex PCR; in TCRdb, only in-frame clones are kept and a portion is missing. The sample shows fewer than 4,500 clones, under 25% of them seen only once. There are a few counts of this clone. Its antigen is still unknown. This TCR was recovered from a female donor at least 60 years old with stage II lung adenocarcinoma. Material: lung tumor tissue, obtained before any cancer treatment.

As DNA, the CDR3 is TGTGCCACCAGCTCCCGACAGAACACCGGGGAGCTGTTTTTT. It specifies CATSSRQNTGELFF. The V call is TRBV15, the J call TRBJ2-2; D unclear. CDR1 is LNHNV and CDR2 is YYDKDF in the germline V gene (reference sequence). This CDR3 spans 14 amino acids. V was pared by 5 bases and J by 1 base, with 8 bases between.